One sample yielded the 18 T cell receptor beta chains listed below, sequenced in a study of blood T cell repertoires in COVID-19. The assay was immunoSEQ multiplex PCR, and TCRdb's table has in-frame clones only and misses some. The sample lists roughly 50,000 clones, 86% occurring once. Material: peripheral blood. Receptors were obtained from a human donor in a cohort sampled during active COVID-19.

This clone was seen only once. The V and J genes are TRBV2 and TRBJ2-5; 11 nucleotides match TRBD2. Germline V gene lookup returns CDR1 SNHLY and CDR2 FYNNEI. With V trimmed by 3 bases and J by 5 bases, 5 bases remained unmatched. The CDR3 is made up of 15 amino acids. CDR3 nucleotide sequence: TGTGCCAGCAGTGACCCTAGCGGGGGGAAGGAGACCCAGTACTTC. Translated: CASSDPSGGKETQYF.

The rearrangement uses TRBV3-1 (or the pseudogene TRBV3-2) and TRBJ1-2; 7 nucleotides match TRBD1. The CDR3 length is 12 residues. In germline, CDR1 is LGHDT, CDR2 YNNKEL (reference sequence). V was clipped by 6 bases and J by 6 bases; unmatched bases: 4. The CDR3 spells CASSLRGDGYTF. CDR3 DNA: TGTGCCAGCAGTCTCAGGGGGGATGGCTACACCTTC.

V gene TRBV18 combines with J gene TRBJ1-6; weak D call: TRBD1 (6 bases). Trimming took off 6 bases at V and 7 bases at J, with 13 bases between the two ends. Germline assignment: CDR1 KGHSH and CDR2 LQKENI. CDR3 length: 14 amino acids. The CDR3 region is CASSRAGENSPLHF. The CDR3 region has the DNA TGTGCCAGCTCTCGGGCAGGGGAAAATTCACCCCTCCACTTT.

The chain employs TRBV5-1 and TRBJ2-7; 8 nucleotides line up with TRBD1. The CDR3 is made up of 14 amino acids. Germline CDR1 SGHRS, CDR2 YFSETQ. V dropped 4 bases and J dropped 4; count of bases not matched to a gene: 7. DNA of the CDR3: TGCGCCAGCAGCGAACCGGGACAGGAATACGAGCAGTACTTC. Protein product: CASSEPGQEYEQYF.

The chain carries TRBV9 and TRBJ1-5; 7 bases line up with TRBD1. With 1 base clipped from V and 5 bases from J, the junction kept 3 bases outside the gene matches. The CDR3 is made up of 14 amino acids. The germline CDR1 and CDR2 sequences are SGDLS and YYNGEE. This chain's CDR3 is CASSVTTGDQPQHF. The CDR3 coding sequence is TGTGCCAGCAGCGTAACAACAGGGGATCAGCCCCAGCATTTT.

The chain uses TRBV27 and TRBJ2-7; 7 bases map to TRBD1. The junction had 4 bases not matched to a gene; V was cut back by 5 bases and J by 0 bases. Germline assignment: CDR1 MNHEY and CDR2 SMNVEV (reference sequence). This CDR3 is built from 14 residues. CDR3 DNA: TGTGCCAGCAGTCCGACAGGGAGCTCCTACGAGCAGTACTTC. It codes for CASSPTGSSYEQYF.

This clone was recorded once. The DNA of the CDR3 is TGCGCCAGCAGCACGGGACAGGGGAACACAGATACGCAGTATTTT. It is translated as CASSTGQGNTDTQYF. The J gene is TRBJ2-3, the V gene TRBV5-1; 10 nucleotides line up with TRBD1. Germline trimming cut 4 bases from V and 2 bases from J; bases unmatched to any gene: 4. Germline CDR1 SGHRS, CDR2 YFSETQ. The CDR3 contains 15 residues.

This clone came up a few times. The chain is built from TRBV7-6 and TRBJ2-7, with 7 bases identical to TRBD1. CDR3 length: 16 residues. Germline lookup yields CDR1 SGHVS and CDR2 FNYEAQ. V shed 1 base, J shed 4 bases, and the junction held 10 bases outside the gene matches. The CDR3 here is CASSLGPTGTTYEQYF. DNA for the CDR3: TGTGCCAGCAGCTTAGGTCCGACAGGGACAACTTACGAGCAGTACTTC.

This clone has only a few counts. The chain has TRBV29-1 and TRBJ1-4; D might be TRBD1 (6 bases). CDR1 is SQVTM and CDR2 is ANQGSEA in the germline V gene. The CDR3 loop spans 14 amino acids. Trimming left V 6 bases short and J 0 bases short, with 11 bases between. CDR3 protein: CSVGAGPTNEKLFF. The CDR3 nucleotides read TGCAGCGTGGGGGCGGGCCCAACTAATGAAAAACTGTTTTTT. Together with reference TRBV29-1 and TRBJ1-4, the CDR3 gives the full variable domain: SAVISQKPSRDICQRGTSLTIQCQVDSQVTMMFWYRQQPGQSLTLIATANQGSEATYESGFVIDKFPISRPNLTFSTLTVSNMSPEDSSIYLCSVGAGPTNEKLFFGSGTQLSVL.

V usage is TRBV29-1 and J usage is TRBJ1-2; maybe TRBD1 (5 bases). V was pared by 5 bases and J by 8 bases, with 12 bases between. This CDR3 contains 11 residues. Per germline, CDR1 SQVTM and CDR2 ANQGSEA. The CDR3 nucleotides are TGCAGCGTTCCGTCGACAGTGGGCTACACCTTC. Protein sequence: CSVPSTVGYTF.

The genes are TRBV28 and TRBJ2-7; 12 nucleotides line up with TRBD2. Germline V CDR1 and CDR2: MDHEN, SYDVKM. The CDR3 is 15 amino acids. V lost 6 bases, J lost 3 bases, and 6 bases stayed unmatched. CDR3 nucleotide sequence: TGTGCCAGCAGCCCGGGACTAGCGGGCTACTACGAGCAGTACTTC. It codes for CASSPGLAGYYEQYF.

This chain uses TRBV7-3 with TRBJ1-1, with a tentative D call TRBD1 (5 bases). The CDR3 has 14 residues. Germline V lookup: CDR1 SGHTA, CDR2 FQGTGA. Trimming pared 4 bases from V and 3 bases from J, leaving 12 bases between. CDR3 sequence reads: CASSSRAEDTEAFF. The DNA of the CDR3 is TGTGCCAGCAGCTCCAGGGCCGAAGACACTGAAGCTTTCTTT.

The V gene is TRBV6-1, the J gene TRBJ2-5; 7 bases are shared with TRBD1. This CDR3 comprises 16 residues. With 3 bases clipped from V and 5 bases from J, the junction kept 12 bases outside the gene matches. Germline V gene sequence: CDR1 MNHNS, CDR2 SASEGT. CDR3 nucleotide sequence: TGTGCCAGCAGTGATACAGGGGCCCTGGTCGGGGAGACCCAGTACTTC. Its protein is CASSDTGALVGETQYF.

The chain carries TRBV19 and TRBJ2-7, with TRBD2 identical over 10 bases. CDR3 length equals 14 residues. With 4 bases clipped from V and 3 bases from J, the junction kept 3 bases outside the gene matches. Germline V CDR1 and CDR2: LNHDA, SQIVND (reference sequence). In DNA form, the CDR3 reads TGTGCCAGTAGTACCCGGACTAGCGGCTACGAGCAGTACTTC. This translates into CASSTRTSGYEQYF.

This clone has only a few counts. The chain combines TRBV10-1 with TRBJ2-1, with 8 bases identical to TRBD1. This CDR3 has 15 amino acids. Germline trimming cut 2 bases from V and 7 bases from J; bases unmatched to any gene: 7. Germline CDR1 and CDR2: WNHNN and SYGVQD (reference sequence). Here the CDR3 reads CASSEGTGHWNEQFF. As DNA, the CDR3 is TGCGCCAGCAGTGAGGGGACAGGTCATTGGAATGAGCAGTTCTTC.

The gene calls are TRBV5-6 and TRBJ2-7; D unresolved. V shed 1 base and J shed 5 bases, with 19 bases lying between them. Germline CDR1 SGHDT, CDR2 YYEEEE. This CDR3 contains 16 residues. The CDR3: CASSLKSIREAHEQYF. In DNA, the CDR3 is TGTGCCAGCAGCTTGAAGTCGATTCGTGAGGCCCACGAGCAGTACTTC.

The V and J genes are TRBV28 and TRBJ2-7, with D unclear. The CDR3 is made up of 13 amino acids. V was cut by 7 bases and J by 3 bases, with 13 bases left in between. CDR1 is MDHEN, CDR2 SYDVKM, per germline. The DNA for the CDR3 is TGTGCCAGCAAAAAGAACAGACACTACGAGCAGTACTTC. This sequence encodes CASKKNRHYEQYF.

This chain links TRBV10-3 with TRBJ2-7; 10 bases match TRBD2. V gave up 3 bases and J gave up 3 bases; unmatched junction bases: 8. There are 16 residues in the CDR3. Germline values: CDR1 ENHRY, CDR2 SYGVKD. The CDR3 coding sequence is TGTGCCATCAGTGACATAAATAGCGGGGGGTACTACGAGCAGTACTTC. Translating gives CAISDINSGGYYEQYF.